This TCR beta chain was documented in a study of blood T cells in healthy people across ages. CDR1 is MNHNY, CDR2 SVGAGI, per germline (reference sequence). The J segment lost 0 bases and the V segment lost 5 bases, leaving 7 bases of the junction unmatched. CDR3 length equals 15 residues. The use of a sample-barcoded 5' primer and a J-beta primer mix characterized a second PCR of about 7 to 12 cycles. TCRdb independently ran MiXCR on the 5' RACE reads; one entry per CDR3 protein. Found here are 350,000 to 450,000 distinct CDR3 sequences, approximately 51% of them singletons; the top ten hold 51%. Sequencing input: blood. The source of this sequence is a man between 60 and 70 years old in good health. The gene calls are TRBV6-6 and TRBJ2-7, with 7 positions matching TRBD1. The DNA for the CDR3 is TGTGCCAGCAGTGCCACCGGGACAGTCTCCTACGAGCAGTACTTC. Translating it yields CASSATGTVSYEQYF.